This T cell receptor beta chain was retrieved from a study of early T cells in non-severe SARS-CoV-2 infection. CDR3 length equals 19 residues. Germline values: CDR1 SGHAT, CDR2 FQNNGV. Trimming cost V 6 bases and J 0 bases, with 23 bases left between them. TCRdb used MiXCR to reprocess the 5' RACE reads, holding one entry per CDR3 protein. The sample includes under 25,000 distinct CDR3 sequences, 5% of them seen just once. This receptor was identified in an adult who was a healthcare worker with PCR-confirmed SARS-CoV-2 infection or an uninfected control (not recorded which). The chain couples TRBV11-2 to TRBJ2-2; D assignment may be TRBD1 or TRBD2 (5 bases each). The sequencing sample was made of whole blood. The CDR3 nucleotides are TGTGCCAGCAGTCCGCTCCGGGACGGAAAGCAAGCGAACACCGGGGAGCTGTTTTTT. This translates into CASSPLRDGKQANTGELFF.